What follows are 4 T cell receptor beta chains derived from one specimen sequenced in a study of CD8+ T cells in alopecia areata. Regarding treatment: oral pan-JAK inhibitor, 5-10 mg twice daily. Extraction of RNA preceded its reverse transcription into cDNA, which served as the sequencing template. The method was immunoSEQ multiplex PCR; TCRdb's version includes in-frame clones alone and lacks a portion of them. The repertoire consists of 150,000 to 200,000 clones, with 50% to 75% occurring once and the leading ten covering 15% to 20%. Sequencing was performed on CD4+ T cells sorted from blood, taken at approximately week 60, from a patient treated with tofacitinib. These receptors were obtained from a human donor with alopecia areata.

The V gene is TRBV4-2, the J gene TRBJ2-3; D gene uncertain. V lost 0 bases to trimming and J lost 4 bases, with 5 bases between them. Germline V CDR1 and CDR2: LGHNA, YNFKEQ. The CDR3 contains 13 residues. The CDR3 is CASSQESPDTQYF. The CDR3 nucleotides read TGTGCCAGCAGCCAAGAGTCCCCAGATACGCAGTATTTT.

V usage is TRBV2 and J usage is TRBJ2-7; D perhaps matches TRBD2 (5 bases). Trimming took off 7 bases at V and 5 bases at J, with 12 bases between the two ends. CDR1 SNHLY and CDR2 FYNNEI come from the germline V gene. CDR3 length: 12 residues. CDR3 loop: CASTRGIDEQYF. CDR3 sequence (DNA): TGTGCCAGCACCCGGGGTATTGACGAGCAGTACTTC.

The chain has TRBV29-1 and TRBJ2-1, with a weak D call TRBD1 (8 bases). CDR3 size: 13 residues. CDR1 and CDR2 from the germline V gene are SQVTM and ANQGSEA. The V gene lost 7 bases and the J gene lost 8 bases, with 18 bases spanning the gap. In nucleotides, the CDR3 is TGCAGCGGGACAGGGAGGGGGACCTATGAGCAGTTCTTC. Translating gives CSGTGRGTYEQFF.

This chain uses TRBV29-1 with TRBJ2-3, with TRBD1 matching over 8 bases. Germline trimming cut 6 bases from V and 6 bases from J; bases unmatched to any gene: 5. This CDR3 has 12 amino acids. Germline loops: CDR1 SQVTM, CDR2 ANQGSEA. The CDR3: CSVTGDRDTQYF. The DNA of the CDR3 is TGCAGCGTAACCGGGGACAGGGATACGCAGTATTTT.